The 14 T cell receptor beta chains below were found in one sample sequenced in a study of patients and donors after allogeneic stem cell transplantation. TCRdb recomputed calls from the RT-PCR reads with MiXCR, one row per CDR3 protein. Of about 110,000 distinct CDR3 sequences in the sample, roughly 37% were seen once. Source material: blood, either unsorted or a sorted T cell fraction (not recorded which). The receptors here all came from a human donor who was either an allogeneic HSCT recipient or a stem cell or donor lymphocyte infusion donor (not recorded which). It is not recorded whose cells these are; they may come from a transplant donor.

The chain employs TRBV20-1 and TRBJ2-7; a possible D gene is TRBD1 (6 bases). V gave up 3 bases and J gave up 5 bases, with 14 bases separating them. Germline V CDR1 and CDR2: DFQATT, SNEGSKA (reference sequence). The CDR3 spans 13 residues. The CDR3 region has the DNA TGCAGTGCTAGTGGCAGGGGATCCCACGAGCAGTACTTC. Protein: CSASGRGSHEQYF.

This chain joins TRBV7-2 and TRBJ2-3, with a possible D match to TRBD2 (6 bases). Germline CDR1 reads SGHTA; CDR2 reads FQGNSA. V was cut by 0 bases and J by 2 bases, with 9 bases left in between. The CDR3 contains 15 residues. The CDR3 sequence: CASSLARGHTDTQYF. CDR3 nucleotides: TGTGCCAGCAGCTTAGCGCGGGGCCACACAGATACGCAGTATTTT. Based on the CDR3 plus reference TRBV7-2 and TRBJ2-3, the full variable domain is GAGVSQSPSNKVTEKGKDVELRCDPISGHTALYWYRQSLGQGLEFLIYFQGNSAPDKSGLPSDRFSAERTGGSVSTLTIQRTQQEDSAVYLCASSLARGHTDTQYFGPGTRLTVL.

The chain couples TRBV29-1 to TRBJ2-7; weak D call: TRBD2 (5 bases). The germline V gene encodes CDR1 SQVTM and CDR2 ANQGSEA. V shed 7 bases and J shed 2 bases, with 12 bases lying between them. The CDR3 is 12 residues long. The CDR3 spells CSAGMRAYEQYF. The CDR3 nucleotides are TGCAGCGCTGGAATGAGGGCCTACGAGCAGTACTTC.

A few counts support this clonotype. The CDR3 here is CASSFLTGPPNTEAFF. CDR3 nucleotide sequence: TGCGCCAGCAGCTTTCTAACCGGGCCCCCGAACACTGAAGCTTTCTTT. The chain employs TRBV5-1 and TRBJ1-1; D is unclear. Germline CDR1 SGHRS, CDR2 YFSETQ. The CDR3 is 16 amino acids. V lost 2 bases to trimming and J lost 1 base, with 15 bases between them.

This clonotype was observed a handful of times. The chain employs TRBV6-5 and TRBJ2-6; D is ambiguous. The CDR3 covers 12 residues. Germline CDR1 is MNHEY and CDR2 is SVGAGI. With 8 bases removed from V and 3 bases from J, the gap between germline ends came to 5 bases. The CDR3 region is CASLSGANVLTF. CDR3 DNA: TGTGCCAGCCTTAGTGGGGCCAACGTCCTGACTTTC.

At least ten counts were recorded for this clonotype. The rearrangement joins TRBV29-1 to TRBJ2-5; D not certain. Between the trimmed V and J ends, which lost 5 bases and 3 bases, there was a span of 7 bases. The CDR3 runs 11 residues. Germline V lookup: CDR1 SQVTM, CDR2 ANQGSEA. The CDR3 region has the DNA TGCAGCGTTAGGCAGAAAGAGACCCAGTACTTC. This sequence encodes CSVRQKETQYF. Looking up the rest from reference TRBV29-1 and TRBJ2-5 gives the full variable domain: SAVISQKPSRDICQRGTSLTIQCQVDSQVTMMFWYRQQPGQSLTLIATANQGSEATYESGFVIDKFPISRPNLTFSTLTVSNMSPEDSSIYLCSVRQKETQYFGPGTRLLVL.

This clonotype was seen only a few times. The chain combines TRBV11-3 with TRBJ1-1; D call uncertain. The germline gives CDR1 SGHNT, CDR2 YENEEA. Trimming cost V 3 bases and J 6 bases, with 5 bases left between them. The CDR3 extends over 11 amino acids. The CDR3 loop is CASSLQAEAFF. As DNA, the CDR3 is TGTGCCAGCAGCTTGCAAGCTGAAGCTTTCTTT.

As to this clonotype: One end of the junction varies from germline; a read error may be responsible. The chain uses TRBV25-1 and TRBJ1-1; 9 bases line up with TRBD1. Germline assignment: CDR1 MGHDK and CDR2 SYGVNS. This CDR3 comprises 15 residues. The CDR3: CARSEARGQGPKAFF. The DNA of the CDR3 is TGTGCCAGAAGTGAAGCGCGGGGACAGGGCCCAAAAGCTTTCTTT. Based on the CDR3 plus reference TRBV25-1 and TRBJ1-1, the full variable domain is EADIYQTPRYLVIGTGKKITLECSQTMGHDKMYWYQQDPGMELHLIHYSYGVNSTEKGDLSSESTVSRIRTEHFPLTLESARPSHTSQYLCARSEARGQGPKAFFGQGTRLTVV.

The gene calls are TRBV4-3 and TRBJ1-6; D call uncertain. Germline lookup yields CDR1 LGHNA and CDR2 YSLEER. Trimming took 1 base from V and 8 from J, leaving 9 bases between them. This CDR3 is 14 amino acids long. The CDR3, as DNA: TGCGCCAGCAGCCAAGGGCGCTTCTATTCACCCCTCCACTTT. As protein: CASSQGRFYSPLHF.

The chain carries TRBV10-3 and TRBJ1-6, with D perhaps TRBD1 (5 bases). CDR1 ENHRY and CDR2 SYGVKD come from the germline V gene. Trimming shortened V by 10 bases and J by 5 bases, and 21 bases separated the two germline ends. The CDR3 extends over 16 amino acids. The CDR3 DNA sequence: TGTGCCACGAGCCGGGGACCCGGATTTCATAATTCACCCCTCCACTTT. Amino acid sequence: CATSRGPGFHNSPLHF.

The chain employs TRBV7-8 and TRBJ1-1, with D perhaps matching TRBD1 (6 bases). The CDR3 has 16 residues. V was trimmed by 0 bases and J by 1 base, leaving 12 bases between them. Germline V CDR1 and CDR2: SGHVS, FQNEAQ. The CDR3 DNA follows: TGTGCCAGCAGCTTAGCGAGTGGGACACCGAACACTGAAGCTTTCTTT. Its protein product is CASSLASGTPNTEAFF.

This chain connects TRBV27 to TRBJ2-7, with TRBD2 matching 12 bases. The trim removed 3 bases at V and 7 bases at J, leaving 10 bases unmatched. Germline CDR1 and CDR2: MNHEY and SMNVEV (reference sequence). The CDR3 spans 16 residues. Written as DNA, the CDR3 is TGTGCCAGCAGTTTCCTACTAGCGGGAGGCCAGGGAGAGCAGTACTTC. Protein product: CASSFLLAGGQGEQYF.

CDR3 loop: CSVGTGSYTGELFF. DNA for the CDR3: TGCAGCGTTGGAACAGGGTCTTACACCGGGGAGCTGTTTTTT. The chain joins TRBV29-1 to TRBJ2-2; D is perhaps TRBD1 (6 bases). This CDR3 region has 14 residues. V lost 4 bases, J lost 3 bases, and 12 bases lay in between. The germline V gene has CDR1 SQVTM and CDR2 ANQGSEA.

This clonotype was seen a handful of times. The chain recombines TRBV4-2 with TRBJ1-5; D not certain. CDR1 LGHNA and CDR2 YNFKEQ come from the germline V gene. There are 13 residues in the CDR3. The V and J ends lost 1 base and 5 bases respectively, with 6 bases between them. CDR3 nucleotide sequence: TGTGCCAGCAGCCAAGCTCCTGATCAGCCCCAGCATTTT. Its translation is CASSQAPDQPQHF.